The rows below give T cell receptor beta chains drawn from one sample of a study of control samples from healthy donors and cancer patients. Assay: immunoSEQ multiplex PCR; the TCRdb copy retains only in-frame clones and omits some. This table holds 130,000 or so clones, roughly 94% found once. Sequenced sample: PBMCs. The source of these receptors is a man in his fifties or sixties with colorectal cancer. Both conserved end residues are part of each CDR3. A D gene is named only where the DNA matches it firmly.

>TRBV7-9|TRBD1|TRBJ2-7
TGTGCCAGCAGCCTCGGGACAGGGTGGTACGAGCAGTACTTC
CASSLGTGWYEQYF
>TRBV27|NA|TRBJ1-1
TGTGCCAGCAGCCCTGGGTTGGGGATTAACACTGAAGCTTTCTTT
CASSPGLGINTEAFF
>TRBV6-1|NA|TRBJ1-4
TGTGCCAGCAGTGACGGAGGGGATAATGAAAAACTGTTTTTT
CASSDGGDNEKLFF
>TRBV6-1|NA|TRBJ2-7
TGTGCCAGCAGTGAAGCCGGGGTAAACGAGCAGTACTTC
CASSEAGVNEQYF
>TRBV10-3|NA|TRBJ1-5
TGTGCCATCAGTGAAAGGGGGGTTAACAGCAATCAGCCCCAGCATTTT
CAISERGVNSNQPQHF
>TRBV6-2/TRBV6-3|TRBD1|TRBJ1-4
TGTGCCAGCAGTAACAGGGGCTCGGGCGAAAAACTGTTTTTT
CASSNRGSGEKLFF
>TRBV6-2/TRBV6-3|TRBD1|TRBJ2-7
TGTGCCAGCAGTCTTTCTAGGACAGGGAGCTACGAGCAGTACTTC
CASSLSRTGSYEQYF
>TRBV29-1|NA|TRBJ2-3
TGCAGCGTTGAAGAGCTTGGACTGCTGAACACAGATACGCAGTATTTT
CSVEELGLLNTDTQYF
>TRBV18|NA|TRBJ1-1
TGTGCCAGCTCACCACCCCAGGGCACTGAAGCTTTCTTT
CASSPPQGTEAFF
>TRBV27|NA|TRBJ1-4
TGTGCCAGCAGGGGGACGATCCTATCTGAAAAACTGTTTTTT
CASRGTILSEKLFF
>TRBV18|NA|TRBJ1-3
TGTGCCAGCTCACCACAGGAGAGCTCTGGAAACACCATATATTTT
CASSPQESSGNTIYF
>TRBV19|TRBD1|TRBJ2-7
TGTGCCAGTAGTATAGGTCCGACAGGGCGCCACGAGCAGTACTTC
CASSIGPTGRHEQYF
>TRBV3-1/TRBV3-2|NA|TRBJ2-3
TGTGCCAGCAGCCAAGATTACCCCTACTCGGGGGTAGGCACAGATACGCAGTATTTT
CASSQDYPYSGVGTDTQYF
>TRBV12-3/TRBV12-4|NA|TRBJ1-5
TGTGCCAGCAGTTTCCCCCAAAATCAGCCCCAGCATTTT
CASSFPQNQPQHF
>TRBV24-1|NA|TRBJ2-1
TGTGCCACCAGTGATCGGGGACGGGAGAACAATGAGCAGTTCTTC
CATSDRGRENNEQFF
>TRBV24-1|NA|TRBJ2-5
TGTGCCACCAGTGACCCAGCCAGCCCTCAGGGGCAAGAGACCCAGTACTTC
CATSDPASPQGQETQYF
>TRBV6-5|NA|TRBJ2-4
TGTGCCAGCACGGGGAACATTCAGTACTTC
CASTGNIQYF
>TRBV30|NA|TRBJ1-2
TGTGCCTGCAACCCAAGACCAGGGATTTTCTATGGCTACACCTTC
CACNPRPGIFYGYTF